This is a list of T cell receptor beta chains from one sample in a study of memory CD4+ T cells and cytomegalovirus serostatus. Some clones are missing from TCRdb's copy, which holds only in-frame ones; the method was immunoSEQ multiplex PCR. This table has 50,000 or so clones, 70% to 85% appearing once. The sequenced material came from memory CD4+ T cells from blood. The receptors come from an adult in good health and CMV-seronegative. Both conserved end residues are part of each CDR3. D genes are given only for firm matches. For some rows the clone size is stated as once, few or many, or as a class when expanded; others skip it.

>.|TRBJ1-1|TRBV7-3|few
CASAPRGGARGSDTEAFF
TGTGCCAGCGCCCCACGGGGAGGGGCGCGAGGATCAGATACTGAAGCTTTCTTT
>.|TRBJ1-5|TRBV6-5|once
CASSSRGQPQHF
TGTGCCAGCAGCTCCCGGGGGCAGCCCCAGCATTTT
>.|TRBJ1-3|TRBV18|.
CASSPPRAGSGNTIYF
TGTGCCAGCTCACCACCGAGGGCCGGCTCTGGAAACACCATATATTTT
>.|TRBJ1-1|TRBV6-1|.
CASSEALKWEQEAFF
TGTGCCAGCAGTGAAGCGCTTAAATGGGAACAGGAAGCTTTCTTT
>.|TRBJ1-5|TRBV7-7|.
CASSIAGNRDQPQHF
TGTGCTAGCAGCATCGCAGGGAATAGAGATCAGCCCCAGCATTTT
>.|TRBJ1-1|TRBV19|few
CASRTLKDGVGDTEAFF
TGTGCCAGTAGAACACTGAAGGACGGGGTAGGGGACACTGAAGCTTTCTTT
>TRBD1|TRBJ1-5|TRBV19|.
CASKDGQAGDQPQHF
TGTGCCAGTAAAGACGGACAGGCCGGGGATCAGCCCCAGCATTTT
>TRBD2|TRBJ2-3|TRBV6-1|.
CASSYLGGATDTQYF
TGTGCCAGCAGCTACCTCGGGGGGGCGACAGATACGCAGTATTTT
>TRBD1|TRBJ2-5|TRBV18|.
CASSPGTEQETQYF
TGTGCCAGCTCACCAGGGACAGAGCAAGAGACCCAGTACTTC
>TRBD1|TRBJ2-1|TRBV7-2|.
CASSLGQANNEQFF
TGTGCCAGCAGCTTGGGACAGGCGAATAATGAGCAGTTCTTC
>TRBD2|TRBJ2-1|TRBV5-4|.
CASSSRGFSYNEQFF
TGTGCCAGCAGTTCGCGGGGGTTCTCCTACAATGAGCAGTTCTTC
>TRBD1|TRBJ1-2|TRBV7-2|.
CASSSSGTGGRYSYGYTF
TGTGCCAGCAGCTCCTCCGGGACAGGGGGACGTTATAGTTATGGCTACACCTTC
>TRBD1|TRBJ2-1|TRBV2|once
CASKTDRGIVAEQFF
TGTGCCAGCAAGACCGACAGGGGAATTGTTGCTGAGCAGTTCTTC
>TRBD2|TRBJ2-3|TRBV7-3|.
CASSLGPILAGTDTQYF
TGTGCCAGCAGCTTAGGTCCCATCCTAGCGGGTACAGATACGCAGTATTTT
>.|TRBJ1-1|TRBV18|.
CASLFSVNTEAFF
TGTGCCAGCCTCTTTTCGGTGAACACTGAAGCTTTCTTT
>.|TRBJ1-1|TRBV19|.
CASRKVLRDTEAFF
TGTGCCAGTAGGAAGGTTCTCAGGGACACTGAAGCTTTCTTT
>.|TRBJ1-1|TRBV18|.
CASSPKDTISTEAFF
TGTGCCAGCTCACCAAAGGACACAATTTCCACTGAAGCTTTCTTT
>TRBD2|TRBJ2-7|TRBV10-3|.
CAISEGTSGYEQYF
TGTGCCATCAGTGAGGGGACTAGTGGGTACGAGCAGTACTTC
>.|TRBJ2-2|TRBV6-4|.
CASSLEGGPNTGELFF
TGTGCCAGCAGTTTGGAGGGGGGGCCGAACACCGGGGAGCTGTTTTTT
>.|TRBJ1-1|TRBV5-1|.
CASSLGPPGDTEAFF
TGCGCCAGCAGCTTAGGGCCCCCTGGGGACACTGAAGCTTTCTTT
>TRBD2|TRBJ2-3|TRBV2|.
CASSTTSGGPSTDTQYF
TGTGCCAGCAGTACGACTAGCGGGGGGCCGAGCACAGATACGCAGTATTTT
>.|TRBJ2-5|TRBV6-1|.
CASSEAGRGETQYF
TGTGCCAGCAGTGAAGCGGGTCGGGGGGAGACCCAGTACTTC
>.|TRBJ1-2|TRBV7-8|once
CASSPPGGLTYGYTF
TGTGCCAGCAGCCCGCCGGGGGGTCTAACCTATGGCTACACCTTC
>TRBD1|TRBJ2-7|TRBV7-2|.
CASSPDRVGEQYF
TGTGCCAGCAGCCCGGACAGGGTGGGCGAGCAGTACTTC
>TRBD1|TRBJ2-1|TRBV19|.
CASSMGQGTEQFF
TGTGCCAGTAGTATGGGACAGGGTACTGAGCAGTTCTTC
>.|TRBJ2-2|TRBV19|.
CASSPTTGELFF
TGTGCCAGTAGTCCGACCACCGGGGAGCTGTTTTTT
>.|TRBJ2-6|TRBV30|.
CAWSVTGTGSGANVLTF
TGTGCCTGGAGTGTTACGGGGACTGGATCTGGGGCCAACGTCCTGACTTTC
>.|TRBJ1-6|TRBV7-8|once
CASSWLPPTGPDNSPLHF
TGTGCCAGCAGCTGGCTCCCCCCCACAGGTCCGGACAATTCACCCCTCCACTTT
>.|TRBJ1-5|TRBV28|.
CASRSSNMNQPQHF
TGTGCCAGCAGGTCGAGTAATATGAATCAGCCCCAGCATTTT
>TRBD1|TRBJ1-4|TRBV28|.
CASSLQGVGKLFF
TGTGCCAGCAGTTTGCAGGGGGTGGGAAAACTGTTTTTT
>TRBD1|TRBJ2-2|TRBV28|once
CASSLGQANTGELFF
TGTGCCAGCAGTCTGGGACAGGCGAACACCGGGGAGCTGTTTTTT
>.|TRBJ1-4|TRBV28|.
CASSFMAGTNEKLFF
TGTGCCAGCAGTTTTATGGCCGGAACTAATGAAAAACTGTTTTTT
>.|TRBJ1-1|TRBV2|.
CASSEISISAGTEAFF
TGTGCCAGCAGTGAAATTTCAATTTCGGCTGGGACTGAAGCTTTCTTT
>.|TRBJ1-1|TRBV6-5|.
CASRELMNTEAFF
TGTGCCAGCAGGGAACTCATGAACACTGAAGCTTTCTTT
>TRBD1|TRBJ1-1|TRBV6-4|.
CASSESDRENTEAFF
TGTGCCAGCAGTGAATCGGACAGGGAGAACACTGAAGCTTTCTTT
>.|TRBJ1-2|TRBV7-9|.
CASSQGQGPGDF
TGTGCCAGCAGCCAGGGTCAGGGGCCCGGAGACTTC
>.|TRBJ1-1|TRBV2|.
CASSRDGSTEAFF
TGTGCCAGCAGTAGGGACGGGTCCACTGAAGCTTTCTTT
>.|TRBJ1-5|TRBV5-6|.
CASSLMGMGQPQHF
TGTGCCAGCAGCTTGATGGGGATGGGTCAGCCCCAGCATTTT
>.|TRBJ1-2|TRBV7-8|few
CASSLVGRGRGHYGYTF
TGTGCCAGCAGCTTAGTGGGTCGGGGCAGGGGACACTATGGCTACACCTTC
>.|TRBJ1-1|TRBV28|few
CASSPIVGIGNTEAFF
TGTGCCAGCAGTCCCATTGTGGGGATAGGGAACACTGAAGCTTTCTTT
>TRBD1|TRBJ2-5|TRBV19|.
CASSIITPTGGETQYF
TGTGCCAGTAGTATAATAACTCCGACAGGGGGCGAGACCCAGTACTTC
>TRBD1|TRBJ1-1|TRBV5-1|.
CASSGTGEITEAFF
TGCGCCAGCAGCGGAACAGGGGAGATAACTGAAGCTTTCTTT
>.|TRBJ2-7|TRBV6-1|once
CALNPSHSPYEQYF
TGTGCCTTAAACCCGTCCCACAGTCCCTACGAGCAGTACTTC
>TRBD1|TRBJ1-1|TRBV19|.
CASSNPGQGNTEAFF
TGTGCCAGTAGTAACCCGGGACAGGGGAATACTGAAGCTTTCTTT
>.|TRBJ2-1|TRBV7-8|.
CASSFRGSGNEQFF
TGTGCCAGCAGCTTTCGGGGGAGCGGCAATGAGCAGTTCTTC
>TRBD1|TRBJ2-7|TRBV25-1|once
CASSDPNRGQGNEQYF
TGTGCCAGCAGTGATCCTAACAGGGGGCAAGGGAACGAGCAGTACTTC
>TRBD1|TRBJ1-1|TRBV28|.
CASSQEQGGMNTEAFF
TGTGCCAGCAGTCAAGAACAGGGGGGCATGAACACTGAAGCTTTCTTT
>.|TRBJ1-6|TRBV30|.
CAWSINRWGSPLHF
TGTGCCTGGAGTATAAACCGTTGGGGTTCACCCCTCCACTTT
>.|TRBJ2-5|TRBV4-1|.
CASSQEDFQETQYF
TGCGCCAGCAGCCAAGAGGACTTCCAAGAGACCCAGTACTTC
>TRBD1|TRBJ2-4|TRBV6-1|.
CASSEGVGTGAAKNIQYF
TGTGCCAGCAGTGAAGGGGTGGGGACAGGGGCGGCCAAAAACATTCAGTACTTC
>TRBD1|TRBJ2-7|TRBV4-2|.
CASSQGRDSYEQYF
TGTGCCAGCAGCCAAGGCCGGGACAGCTACGAGCAGTACTTC